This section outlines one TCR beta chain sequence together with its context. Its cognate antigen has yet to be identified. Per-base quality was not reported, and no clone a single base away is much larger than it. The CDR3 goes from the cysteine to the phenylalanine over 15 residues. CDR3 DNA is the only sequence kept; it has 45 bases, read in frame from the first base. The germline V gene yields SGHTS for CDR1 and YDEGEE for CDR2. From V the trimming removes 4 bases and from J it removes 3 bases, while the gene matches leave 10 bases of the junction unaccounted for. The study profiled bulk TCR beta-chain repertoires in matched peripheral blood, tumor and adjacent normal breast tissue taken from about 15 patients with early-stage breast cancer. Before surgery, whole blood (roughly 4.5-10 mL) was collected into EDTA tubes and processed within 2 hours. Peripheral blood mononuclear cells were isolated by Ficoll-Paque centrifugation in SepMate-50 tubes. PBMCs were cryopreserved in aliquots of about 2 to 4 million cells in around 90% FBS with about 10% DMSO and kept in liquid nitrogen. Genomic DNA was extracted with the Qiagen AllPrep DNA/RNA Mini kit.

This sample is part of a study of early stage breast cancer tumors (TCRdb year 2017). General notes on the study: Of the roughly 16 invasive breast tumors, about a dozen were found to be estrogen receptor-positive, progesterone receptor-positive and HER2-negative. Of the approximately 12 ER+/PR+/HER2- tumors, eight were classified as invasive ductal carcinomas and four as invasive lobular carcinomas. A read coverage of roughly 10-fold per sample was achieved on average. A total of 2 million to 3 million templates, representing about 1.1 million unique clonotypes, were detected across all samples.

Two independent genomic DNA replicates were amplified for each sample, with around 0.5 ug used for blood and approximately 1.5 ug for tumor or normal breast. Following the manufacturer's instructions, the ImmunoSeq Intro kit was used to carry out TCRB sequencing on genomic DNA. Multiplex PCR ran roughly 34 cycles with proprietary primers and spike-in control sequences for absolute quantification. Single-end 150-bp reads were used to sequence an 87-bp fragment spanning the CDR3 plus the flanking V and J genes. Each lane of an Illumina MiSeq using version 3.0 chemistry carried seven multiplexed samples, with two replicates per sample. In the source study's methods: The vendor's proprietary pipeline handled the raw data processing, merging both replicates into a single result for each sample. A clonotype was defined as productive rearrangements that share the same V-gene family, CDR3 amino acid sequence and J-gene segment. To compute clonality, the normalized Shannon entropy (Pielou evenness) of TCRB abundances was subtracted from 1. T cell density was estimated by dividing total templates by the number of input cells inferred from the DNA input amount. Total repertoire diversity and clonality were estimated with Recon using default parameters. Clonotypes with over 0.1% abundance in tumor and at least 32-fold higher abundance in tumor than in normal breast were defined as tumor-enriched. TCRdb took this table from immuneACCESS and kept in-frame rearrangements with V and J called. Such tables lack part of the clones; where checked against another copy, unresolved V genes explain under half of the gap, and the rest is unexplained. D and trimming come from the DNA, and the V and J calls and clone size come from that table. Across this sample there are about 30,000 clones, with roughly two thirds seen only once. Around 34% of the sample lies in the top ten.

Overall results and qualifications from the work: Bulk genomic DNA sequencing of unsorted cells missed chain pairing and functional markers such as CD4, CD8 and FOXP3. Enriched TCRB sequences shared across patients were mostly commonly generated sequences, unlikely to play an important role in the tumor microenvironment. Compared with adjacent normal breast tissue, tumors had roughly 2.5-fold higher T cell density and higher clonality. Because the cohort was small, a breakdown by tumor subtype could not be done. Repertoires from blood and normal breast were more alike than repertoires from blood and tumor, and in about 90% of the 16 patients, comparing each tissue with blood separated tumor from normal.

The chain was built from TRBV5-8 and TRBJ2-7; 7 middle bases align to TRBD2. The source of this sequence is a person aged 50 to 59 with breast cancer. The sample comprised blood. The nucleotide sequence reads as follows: TGTGCCAGCAGCCGGGGGGTCGGGGGTGTCTACGAGCAGTACTTC. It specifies CASSRGVGGVYEQYF.